The T cell receptor beta chain under discussion was sequenced for a study of T cell responses to AZD1222 COVID-19 vaccine. V gave up 4 bases and J gave up 4 bases, with 17 bases separating them. Germline CDR1 MNHEY, CDR2 SMNVEV (reference sequence). The CDR3 loop spans 16 amino acids. Produced via immunoSEQ multiplex PCR; TCRdb's table is partial and in-frame only. Seen here are approximately 110,000 clones, around 89% observed once, and the top ten hold 4% to 4.5%. The chain links TRBV27 to TRBJ2-1; weak D call: TRBD1 (5 bases). The specimen was peripheral blood, collected on day 0 of AZD1222 vaccination. This TCR was sampled from an adult in good health. The CDR3 nucleotides read TGTGCCAGCAGTTCTAGGGGCCTGTTAGGATACAATGAGCAGTTCTTC. Amino acid sequence: CASSSRGLLGYNEQFF.